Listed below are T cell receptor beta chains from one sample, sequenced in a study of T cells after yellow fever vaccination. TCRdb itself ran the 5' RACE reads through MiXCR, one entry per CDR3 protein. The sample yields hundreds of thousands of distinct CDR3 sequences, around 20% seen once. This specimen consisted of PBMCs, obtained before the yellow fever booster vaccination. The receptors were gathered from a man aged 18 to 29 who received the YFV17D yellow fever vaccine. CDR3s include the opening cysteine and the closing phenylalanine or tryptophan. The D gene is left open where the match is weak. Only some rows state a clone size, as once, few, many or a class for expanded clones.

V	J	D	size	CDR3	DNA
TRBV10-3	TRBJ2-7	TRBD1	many	CAISDSGGYEQYF	TGTGCCATCAGTGACTCAGGGGGCTACGAGCAGTACTTC
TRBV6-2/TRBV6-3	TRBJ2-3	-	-	CASLWTGTDTQYF	TGTGCCAGCCTCTGGACGGGCACAGATACGCAGTATTTT
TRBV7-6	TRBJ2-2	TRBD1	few	CASSGPGGIDTGELFF	TGTGCCAGCAGCGGCCCAGGGGGTATTGACACCGGGGAGCTGTTTTTT
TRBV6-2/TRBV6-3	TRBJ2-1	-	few	CASSLRGPNEQFF	TGTGCCAGCAGTTTGAGGGGCCCCAATGAGCAGTTCTTC
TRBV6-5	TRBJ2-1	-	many	CASSHPSEYGAEQFF	TGTGCCAGCAGTCACCCCTCTGAGTACGGGGCTGAGCAGTTCTTC
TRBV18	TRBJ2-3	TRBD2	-	CASSPPGGADTQYF	TGTGCCAGCTCACCACCGGGGGGGGCAGATACGCAGTATTTT
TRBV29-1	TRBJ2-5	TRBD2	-	CSVTLVRGGETQYF	TGCAGCGTTACCCTCGTGCGGGGGGGAGAGACCCAGTACTTC
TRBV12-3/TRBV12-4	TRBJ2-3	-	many	CASSLSWDTQYF	TGTGCCAGCAGTTTGTCGTGGGATACGCAGTATTTT
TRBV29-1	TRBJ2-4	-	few	CSIRPRGGNIQYF	TGCAGCATACGACCGAGGGGGGGGAACATTCAGTACTTC
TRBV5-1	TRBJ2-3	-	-	CASSYDISRTDTQYF	TGCGCCAGCAGCTACGACATATCCCGCACAGATACGCAGTATTTT
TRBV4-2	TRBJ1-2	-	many	CASSQDNDGLAEGYTF	TGTGCCAGCAGCCAAGATAATGACGGTCTAGCGGAGGGCTACACCTTC
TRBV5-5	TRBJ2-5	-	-	CASNPSVGETQYF	TGTGCCAGCAACCCATCTGTGGGGGAGACCCAGTACTTC
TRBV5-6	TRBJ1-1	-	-	CASSPGGGYATEAFF	TGTGCCAGCAGCCCGGGGGGGGGCTATGCCACTGAAGCTTTCTTT
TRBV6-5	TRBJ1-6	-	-	CASRILITPGYNSPLHF	TGTGCCAGCAGGATACTTATTACGCCGGGATATAATTCACCCCTCCACTTT
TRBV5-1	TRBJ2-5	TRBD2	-	CASSETTSGQETQYF	TGCGCCAGCAGCGAGACTACTAGCGGCCAAGAGACCCAGTACTTC
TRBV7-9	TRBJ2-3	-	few	CASIHREVEDTQYF	TGTGCCAGCATACACCGGGAAGTAGAAGATACGCAGTATTTT
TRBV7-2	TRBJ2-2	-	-	CASSFLSGNTGELFF	TGTGCCAGCAGCTTCCTTAGCGGGAACACCGGGGAGCTGTTTTTT
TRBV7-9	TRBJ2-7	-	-	CASSLGVGSSYEQYF	TGTGCCAGCAGCTTAGGTGTGGGGAGCTCCTACGAGCAGTACTTC
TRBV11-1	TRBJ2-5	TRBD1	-	CASSFNRGTETQYF	TGTGCCAGCAGCTTTAACAGGGGGACAGAGACCCAGTACTTC
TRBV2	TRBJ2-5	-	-	CASSADLGVKETQYF	TGTGCCAGCAGTGCAGATCTCGGGGTGAAAGAGACCCAGTACTTC
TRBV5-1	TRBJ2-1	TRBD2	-	CASSLGSSGNNEQFF	TGCGCCAGCAGCTTGGGCTCTAGCGGAAACAATGAGCAGTTCTTC
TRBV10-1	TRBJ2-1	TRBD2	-	CASSESKRGAGNEQFF	TGCGCCAGCAGTGAGTCGAAGCGGGGGGCCGGGAATGAGCAGTTCTTC
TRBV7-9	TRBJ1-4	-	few	CASSFFDGEKLFF	TGTGCCAGCAGCTTTTTTGACGGTGAAAAACTGTTTTTT
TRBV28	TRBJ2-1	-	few	CASSLSRPEQFF	TGTGCCAGCAGTTTATCCCGACCTGAGCAGTTCTTC
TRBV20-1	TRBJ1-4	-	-	CSARDLRSTNEKLFF	TGCAGTGCTAGAGATCTGAGGTCGACTAATGAAAAACTGTTTTTT
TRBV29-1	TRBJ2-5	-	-	CSVEFTQETQYF	TGCAGCGTTGAGTTCACACAAGAGACCCAGTACTTC
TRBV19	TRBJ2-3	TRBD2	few	CASTPGLAGSTDTQYF	TGTGCCAGTACCCCAGGACTAGCGGGGAGCACAGATACGCAGTATTTT
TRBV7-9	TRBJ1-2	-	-	CASSLSAENYGYTF	TGTGCCAGCAGCTTGAGTGCGGAAAACTATGGCTACACCTTC
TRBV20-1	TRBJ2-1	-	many	CSARVPLTYNEQFF	TGCAGTGCTAGAGTCCCGCTTACATACAATGAGCAGTTCTTC
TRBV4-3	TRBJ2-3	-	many	CASSQERADTQYF	TGCGCCAGCAGCCAAGAGCGGGCAGATACGCAGTATTTT
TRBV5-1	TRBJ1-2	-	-	CASSPSGGVSYGYTF	TGCGCCAGCAGCCCATCCGGGGGTGTTAGCTATGGCTACACCTTC
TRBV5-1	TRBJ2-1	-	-	CASSLGSTEQFF	TGCGCCAGCAGCTTAGGCAGCACTGAGCAGTTCTTC
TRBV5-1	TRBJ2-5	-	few	CASSSEGGSQETQYF	TGCGCCAGCAGCTCCGAGGGGGGGTCTCAAGAGACCCAGTACTTC
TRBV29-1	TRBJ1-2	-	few	CSVEDLRGAGYTF	TGCAGCGTTGAAGATCTTCGAGGGGCCGGCTACACCTTC
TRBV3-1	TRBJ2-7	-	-	CASSQGPTNVVGEQYF	TGTGCCAGCAGCCAAGGCCCGACGAATGTGGTGGGCGAGCAGTACTTC
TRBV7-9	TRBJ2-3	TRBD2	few	CASSVDLAGRTDTQYF	TGTGCCAGCAGCGTAGACTTAGCGGGGCGCACAGATACGCAGTATTTT
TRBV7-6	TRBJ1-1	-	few	CASSLGSSSTEAFF	TGTGCCAGCAGCTTAGGCAGCTCGAGCACTGAAGCTTTCTTT